Below, 31 T cell receptor beta chains from the same sample are listed, as sequenced in a study of PD-1 blockade in classical Hodgkin lymphoma. Method: immunoSEQ multiplex PCR; TCRdb's copy keeps in-frame clones and lacks some. The data hold 20,000 to 25,000 clones, with roughly nine tenths observed a single time. Described time point: newly diagnosed, previously untreated cHL patient sample. Magnetic depletion of unwanted cells isolated CD4+ T cells from thawed PBMCs. The sequencing input was CD4+ T cells from blood. Receptor source: a human donor with classical Hodgkin lymphoma.

The chain is built from TRBV2 and TRBJ1-5, with D unresolved. In germline, CDR1 is SNHLY, CDR2 FYNNEI. The CDR3 has 14 amino acids. Trimming took 3 bases from V and 5 from J, leaving 11 bases between them. The CDR3 spells CASSEVWPDQPQHF. The CDR3 nucleotides are TGTGCCAGCAGTGAGGTGTGGCCGGATCAGCCCCAGCATTTT.

The V gene is TRBV19, the J gene TRBJ1-5; TRBD1 is a possible D gene (6 bases). Germline values: CDR1 LNHDA, CDR2 SQIVND (reference sequence). The CDR3 extends over 17 amino acids. V dropped 5 bases and J dropped 0 bases, with 17 bases sitting between them. DNA of the CDR3: TGTGCCAGTAGTGGTTATGGGGGCCCGGATAGCAATCAGCCCCAGCATTTT. Residues: CASSGYGGPDSNQPQHF.

The chain is built from TRBV30 and TRBJ1-1; TRBD1 agrees at 9 bases. This CDR3 has 15 residues. CDR1 GTSNPN and CDR2 SVGIG come from the germline V gene (reference sequence). V was clipped by 3 bases and J by 6 bases; unmatched bases: 11. In DNA form, the CDR3 reads TGTGCCTGGAGAGAGGCCGGACAGGGGTTCCCTGAAGCTTTCTTT. It encodes CAWREAGQGFPEAFF.

This sequence joins TRBV15 and TRBJ2-5; tentatively, D is TRBD1 (5 bases). CDR3 length equals 13 residues. Germline values: CDR1 LNHNV, CDR2 YYDKDF (reference sequence). With 2 bases removed from V and 4 bases from J, the gap between germline ends came to 8 bases. CDR3 bases: TGTGCCACCAGCAGACAGGGTGGAGAGACCCAGTACTTC. Its protein is CATSRQGGETQYF.

This clone occurred once. The chain couples TRBV5-4 to TRBJ1-2; D remains ambiguous. The CDR3 contains 16 residues. The ends were cut back, 4 bases at V and 0 bases at J, with 16 bases in the middle. From germline, CDR1 is SGHNT and CDR2 YYREEE (reference sequence). In DNA, the CDR3 is TGTGCCAGCAGCGCCGCTGGGCACCGAACTAACTATGGCTACACCTTC. Translated: CASSAAGHRTNYGYTF.

As for this clone: The sample holds other DNA sequences that translate to the same CDR3. As DNA, the CDR3 is TGTGCCAGCAGCTCCCTCCAGGGGACACCCTACGAGCAGTACTTC. Translated, it gives CASSSLQGTPYEQYF. The rearrangement links TRBV5-6 to TRBJ2-7; a weak D match, TRBD1 (6 bases). There are 15 residues in the CDR3. With 3 bases removed from V and 2 bases from J, the gap between germline ends came to 15 bases. Germline lookup yields CDR1 SGHDT and CDR2 YYEEEE.

The rearrangement joins TRBV27 to TRBJ2-2; D perhaps matches TRBD1 (6 bases). The V and J ends lost 0 bases and 5 bases respectively, with 16 bases between them. Germline loops: CDR1 MNHEY, CDR2 SMNVEV (reference sequence). This CDR3 has 17 amino acids. The CDR3 coding sequence is TGTGCCAGCAGTTTATCTTACAGGGCCCGGGGAACCGGGGAGCTGTTTTTT. Translated, it gives CASSLSYRARGTGELFF.

The genes are TRBV2 and TRBJ2-5, with 10 positions matching TRBD2. Per the germline V gene, CDR1 is SNHLY and CDR2 is FYNNEI. The CDR3 contains 14 residues. The V segment lost 5 bases and the J segment 1 base; nucleotides outside the gene matches: 1. CDR3 in DNA: TGTGCCAGCAGTCGGACTAGCGGCCAAGAGACCCAGTACTTC. Its translation is CASSRTSGQETQYF. The full variable domain, in which reference TRBV2 and TRBJ2-5 provide the parts outside the CDR3, is EPEVTQTPSHQVTQMGQEVILRCVPISNHLYFYWYRQILGQKVEFLVSFYNNEISEKSEIFDDQFSVERPDGSNFTLKIRSTKLEDSAMYFCASSRTSGQETQYFGPGTRLLVL.

This rearrangement joins TRBV5-4 to TRBJ2-3; 11 bases line up with TRBD2. The CDR3 consists of 15 residues. The germline V gene encodes CDR1 SGHNT and CDR2 YYREEE (reference sequence). V dropped 1 base and J dropped 9; count of bases not matched to a gene: 7. In DNA, the CDR3 is TGTGCCAGCAGCTTGTTGGGACTAGCGGCCCGGACGCAGTATTTT. It codes for CASSLLGLAARTQYF.

V is TRBV30 and J is TRBJ1-1; D unclear. From germline, CDR1 is GTSNPN and CDR2 SVGIG (reference sequence). V was trimmed by 5 bases and J by 7 bases, leaving 23 bases between them. The CDR3 totals 15 residues. Here the CDR3 DNA reads TGTGCCTGGGCCTTTGGAGGCTTAGGGAGGTTTGAAGCTTTCTTT. It specifies CAWAFGGLGRFEAFF.

The DNA for the CDR3 is TGTGCCAGCGGCGAGACAGGGGGCGGGGACACTGAAGCTTTCTTT. It yields the protein CASGETGGGDTEAFF. The rearrangement uses TRBV21-1 and TRBJ1-1; the D call of TRBD1 is as the table states it, not checked on the DNA. TRBV21-1 is shown as a pseudogene. There are 15 residues in the CDR3.

The rearrangement links TRBV28 to TRBJ2-1, with D tentatively TRBD2 (6 bases). CDR1 is MDHEN and CDR2 is SYDVKM in the germline V gene. V shed 8 bases and J shed 5 bases, with 19 bases lying between them. This CDR3 is built from 15 residues. CDR3 region: CASVPRQGLDNEQFF. For the CDR3, the DNA is TGTGCCAGCGTCCCTCGGCAGGGACTGGACAATGAGCAGTTCTTC.

This clone was detected a few times. V and J are TRBV7-9 and TRBJ1-5; D remains unclear. The length of the CDR3 is 17 residues. Germline assignment: CDR1 SEHNR and CDR2 FQNEAQ (reference sequence). V was trimmed by 1 base and J by 7 bases, leaving 20 bases between them. CDR3 region: CASSLGHVGKREQPQHF. In nucleotides, the CDR3 is TGTGCCAGCAGCTTAGGGCATGTGGGGAAGCGGGAGCAGCCCCAGCATTTT.

This chain's CDR3 is CASKAGEETQYF. The CDR3 bases are TGCGCCAGCAAGGCAGGGGAAGAGACCCAGTACTTC. V and J are TRBV5-1 and TRBJ2-5, with D possibly matching TRBD1 (6 bases). V was clipped by 6 bases and J by 3 bases, with 9 bases between them. The CDR3 is made up of 12 amino acids. The germline gives CDR1 SGHRS, CDR2 YFSETQ.

The chain has TRBV2 and TRBJ2-3, with D hard to call. This CDR3 is 11 amino acids long. V lost 8 bases, J lost 6 bases, and 9 bases lay in between. Germline lookup yields CDR1 SNHLY and CDR2 FYNNEI. The CDR3 DNA sequence: TGTGCCAGCGTTTCGGACGATACGCAGTATTTT. It is translated as CASVSDDTQYF. The full variable domain, its missing parts supplied by reference TRBV2 and TRBJ2-3, is EPEVTQTPSHQVTQMGQEVILRCVPISNHLYFYWYRQILGQKVEFLVSFYNNEISEKSEIFDDQFSVERPDGSNFTLKIRSTKLEDSAMYFCASVSDDTQYFGPGTRLTVL.

The chain is built from TRBV30 and TRBJ2-5, with TRBD1 identical over 8 bases. Per germline, CDR1 GTSNPN and CDR2 SVGIG (reference sequence). The V and J ends lost 5 bases and 4 bases, in that order; junction bases with no gene match: 0. The CDR3 covers 11 residues. The DNA of the CDR3 is TGTGCCTGGGACAGGGGAGAGACCCAGTACTTC. Its translation is CAWDRGETQYF. Full variable domain (rest looked up from reference TRBV30 and TRBJ2-5): SQTIHQWPATLVQPVGSPLSLECTVEGTSNPNLYWYRQAAGRGLQLLFYSVGIGQISSEVPQNLSASRPQDRQFILSSKKLLLSDSGFYLCAWDRGETQYFGPGTRLLVL.

The genes are TRBV28 and TRBJ1-1; D unclear. CDR1 MDHEN and CDR2 SYDVKM come from the germline V gene. The CDR3 spans 15 residues. The V end was cut by 1 base, the J end by 0 bases, with 9 bases between. CDR3 amino acids: CASSLFFGMNTEAFF. For the CDR3, the DNA is TGTGCCAGCAGTTTATTTTTCGGCATGAACACTGAAGCTTTCTTT.

The chain carries TRBV7-9 and TRBJ2-1; 14 nucleotides line up with TRBD2. The CDR3 length is 16 residues. V gave up 4 bases and J gave up 7 bases; unmatched junction bases: 6. Germline CDR1 SEHNR, CDR2 FQNEAQ (reference sequence). The CDR3 loop reads CASSSGTSGRANEQFF. DNA for the CDR3: TGTGCCAGCAGCTCAGGGACTAGCGGGAGAGCGAATGAGCAGTTCTTC.

The rearrangement uses TRBV28 and TRBJ1-1, with D possibly being TRBD1 (5 bases). Trimming took off 6 bases at V and 3 bases at J, with 14 bases between the two ends. This CDR3 is built from 14 residues. Germline V gene sequence: CDR1 MDHEN, CDR2 SYDVKM. Here the CDR3 reads CASSLGGWDTEAFF. CDR3 bases: TGTGCCAGCAGCCTTGGGGGTTGGGACACTGAAGCTTTCTTT.

The V gene is TRBV6-1, the J gene TRBJ2-7; tentative D call: TRBD2 (5 bases). Germline CDR1 MNHNS, CDR2 SASEGT. The CDR3 extends over 14 amino acids. With 0 bases removed from V and 7 bases from J, the gap between germline ends came to 13 bases. The CDR3 region has the DNA TGTGCCAGCAGTGAAGCGCTACTTACGGGGGAGCAGTACTTC. As protein: CASSEALLTGEQYF.

This chain joins TRBV5-5 and TRBJ1-1; D not resolved. The V and J ends lost 4 bases and 0 bases respectively, with 13 bases between them. The CDR3 extends over 15 amino acids. The germline V gene encodes CDR1 SGHKS and CDR2 YYEKEE (reference sequence). The CDR3 region is CASSAGLIMNTEAFF. The CDR3 region has the DNA TGTGCCAGCAGCGCCGGACTGATTATGAACACTGAAGCTTTCTTT.

The rearrangement links TRBV4-1 to TRBJ1-2; 7 positions match TRBD1. The germline V gene has CDR1 MGHRA and CDR2 YSYEKL. The CDR3 length is 14 residues. The V segment lost 1 base and the J segment 7 bases; nucleotides outside the gene matches: 6. The CDR3 sequence is CASSQAQRQGGYTF. In DNA, the CDR3 is TGCGCCAGCAGCCAAGCCCAACGACAGGGTGGCTACACCTTC.

The chain carries TRBV23-1 and TRBJ1-1; 8 positions match TRBD1. TRBV23-1 is marked as an open reading frame, function uncertain. CDR3 size: 15 residues. V lost 2 bases, J lost 0 bases, and 2 bases stayed unmatched. The CDR3 DNA is TGCGCCAGCAGTCAAGCCAGGGGGCTGAACACTGAAGCTTTCTTT. Translating gives CASSQARGLNTEAFF.

This chain uses TRBV7-2 with TRBJ1-4, with a possible D match to TRBD1 (6 bases). The ends were cut back, 5 bases at V and 8 bases at J, with 18 bases in the middle. Germline CDR1 and CDR2: SGHTA and FQGNSA. CDR3 length: 15 amino acids. The CDR3, as DNA: TGTGCCAGCAGCCGGGCTCCATCGGGACAAGAAAAACTGTTTTTT. Translation: CASSRAPSGQEKLFF.

The V and J genes are TRBV6-5 and TRBJ1-1, with TRBD1 matching 9 bases. Germline CDR1 MNHEY, CDR2 SVGAGI. Trimming removed 6 bases from V and 1 base from J; junction bases left unmatched: 6. The CDR3 extends over 15 amino acids. The CDR3 DNA reads TGTGCCAGCAGCGGGACAGGGAGCCCGAACACTGAAGCTTTCTTT. Protein product: CASSGTGSPNTEAFF.

V gene TRBV5-1 combines with J gene TRBJ1-5; D unclear. CDR3 size: 12 residues. Trimming removed 1 base from V and 3 bases from J, with 2 bases in between. CDR1 and CDR2 from the germline V gene are SGHRS and YFSETQ. Here the CDR3 reads CASSLTNQPQHF. Written as DNA, the CDR3 is TGCGCCAGCAGCTTGACCAATCAGCCCCAGCATTTT.

V and J are TRBV28 and TRBJ2-1; tentative D call: TRBD1 (5 bases). Between the trimmed V and J ends, which lost 10 bases and 4 bases, there was a span of 14 bases. The CDR3 has 13 amino acids. Germline loops: CDR1 MDHEN, CDR2 SYDVKM. The CDR3, as DNA: TGTGCCATCGATGGACAAAATTACAATGAGCAGTTCTTC. Residues: CAIDGQNYNEQFF.

CDR3 sequence reads: CASSSTGKDPYEQYF. CDR3 DNA sequence: TGTGCCAGCAGTTCTACAGGGAAGGACCCCTACGAGCAGTACTTC. The chain combines TRBV5-4 with TRBJ2-7; a possible D gene is TRBD1 (6 bases). V shed 5 bases and J shed 2 bases, with 17 bases lying between them. Looked up from germline, CDR1 is SGHNT and CDR2 is YYREEE (reference sequence). The CDR3 covers 15 residues.

This clone came up a few times. V and J are TRBV5-1 and TRBJ1-1, with D maybe TRBD1 (6 bases). V gave up 0 bases and J gave up 6 bases, with 12 bases separating them. The CDR3 has 14 amino acids. Germline assignment: CDR1 SGHRS and CDR2 YFSETQ. CDR3 amino acids: CASSLGQGIAEAFF. The CDR3 bases are TGCGCCAGCAGCTTGGGCCAGGGGATCGCTGAAGCTTTCTTT.

This clone has a handful of counts. J is TRBJ1-1 and V is TRBV19, with 11 bases lining up with TRBD1. This CDR3 has 14 amino acids. After removal of 5 bases from V and 10 bases from J, the junction contained 9 bases not matched to a gene. Germline CDR1 and CDR2: LNHDA and SQIVND (reference sequence). CDR3 region: CASSYGQGAGRAFF. Here the CDR3 DNA reads TGTGCCAGTAGTTACGGACAGGGGGCCGGCCGAGCTTTCTTT.

The CDR3: CAWSLSEGGLAKNIQYF. CDR3 coding DNA: TGTGCCTGGAGTTTATCAGAGGGAGGCCTAGCCAAAAACATTCAGTACTTC. The chain employs TRBV30 and TRBJ2-4; a weak D match, TRBD2 (6 bases). CDR1 GTSNPN and CDR2 SVGIG come from the germline V gene (reference sequence). The CDR3 consists of 17 residues. V was trimmed by 2 bases and J by 0 bases, leaving 17 bases between them.